This T cell receptor (beta chain) was sequenced for a study of tumor and adjacent non-tumor tissue in lung cancer (dated by TCRdb to the late 2010s). Regarding the study in general: By cancer type, the cohort comprised around 11 adenocarcinoma patients, 2 squamous cell carcinoma patients and 1 small cell lung cancer patient. TCRbeta CDR3 sequencing was performed on thirty paired specimens, with one tumor sample and one normal lung sample collected per patient. In total, sequencing yielded under 150 million productive TCRbeta reads, which works out to an average of around 4.2 million reads per sample. Ages among the roughly 15 patients ranged from about 30 to 76 years, there were roughly ten men and 5 women, and disease was at TNM stage I to III. Bulk TCRbeta repertoires were compared between lung tumor tissue and matched distant non-tumor lung tissue obtained from fewer than 18 lung cancer patients. Broad study findings and their caveats: Peripheral blood was not sequenced, so blood TCRbeta repertoires were not examined in the lung cancer patients of the study. With only roughly 14 patients in the cohort, the authors noted that larger samples and more detailed clinical data are needed. TCR diversity was significantly higher in younger patients, and greater tumor TCR diversity was associated with shorter overall survival and shorter disease-free survival. Neither the sequencing platform nor unique molecular identifiers are named or mentioned anywhere in the methods. Tumor tissue showed significantly greater TCR diversity (inverse Simpson) than normal lung tissue (around 450 vs 150, P = 0.0075, Mann-Whitney U test). The top 100 clones accounted for a significantly larger cumulative portion of the repertoire in normal lung than in tumor tissue.

The germline V gene specifies SQVTM as CDR1 and ANQGSEA as CDR2. Spanning cysteine to phenylalanine, the CDR3 consists of 16 amino acids. Left in the record is the CDR3 DNA by itself, 48 bases read in frame from the first base. RNA was isolated from bulk, unsorted tissue, and RNA quality was assessed with a NanoDrop ND-1000 and an Agilent 2100. Normal lung samples were distant non-tumor tissue taken more than 3 cm from the tumor edge. Newly diagnosed lung cancer patients without prior chemotherapy who had been admitted for thoracic surgery in China between August and November 2014 were enrolled as donors. Anyone who had undergone radiotherapy or chemotherapy before, or who had another cancer at the same time, was left out of the study. Pieces of surgical tissue measuring about 1-2 cm3 were kept in RNAlater solution and held at -80 degrees C until needed. Note on this clonotype: The antigen it binds to is not known. One end of the junction varies from germline; a read error may be responsible.

Library preparation used multiplex PCR. The run used an Illumina HiSeq 2500. TCRbeta libraries were constructed through three rounds of nested PCR with primers (Table S4) according to protocols adapted from ARM-PCR. PCR products of 200-500 bp were gel-excised and purified with the QIAquick gel extraction kit before sequencing. Per the original workflow: Trimmomatic was used to clean the reads, FLASH was used to merge the reads into complete CDR3 sequences, and MiTCR was used to assign the reads to V(D)J germline segments. Clonal diversity was calculated as the inverse Simpson's index using VDJtools. In-frame sequences lacking a premature stop codon were counted as productive reads. The public sequencing data were trimmed at Q25 with fastp and processed into clonotypes with MiXCR by TCRdb, which kept only in-frame beta chains. When rows share a CDR3 protein, they turn into one entry using the most common DNA and genes. The V and J calls and clone size are TCRdb's, not the authors'. The sample data list 75,000 to 80,000 distinct CDR3 sequences, and more than 65% of these were observed just once. The biggest ten clones account for about two fifths of the sample.

The sequenced sample consisted of distant non-tumor lung tissue. The chain links TRBV29-1 with TRBJ1-2; no D gene can be assigned with confidence. The receptor was isolated from a man between 65 and 85 years old with non-small cell lung cancer. Here the CDR3 is given as CSVVPCQSSGEDGYNF. The DNA sequence is TGCAGCGTTGTCCCATGTCAATCCTCGGGAGAAGATGGCTACAACTTC.